This T cell receptor beta chain was recovered during a study of spatial heterogeneity in lung cancer. About the research overall: Counts of TCR transcripts in tumor regions tracked strongly with a T cell module score that came from matched bulk RNA-seq.

Overall study findings and caveats: Within tumors, counts of expanded alpha and beta TCRs tracked tumor mutation counts.

The study tagged each TCR cDNA molecule with a unique molecular identifier. TCRdb fed the 5' RACE reads into MiXCR, producing one record per CDR3 protein. The repertoire holds 5,500 to 7,500 distinct CDR3 sequences, with more than 10% as singletons. In this sample, this clonotype is medium-sized. Its antigen is still unknown. Germline CDR1 reads LGHNT; CDR2 reads FRNRAP. The CDR3 length is 15 residues. V was pared by 5 bases and J by 6 bases, with 11 bases of the junction left unmatched. Indicated time point: sample taken at primary tumor resection. Donors were some 72 untreated early-stage non-small cell lung cancer patients. Researchers sequenced whole RNA taken from tumor, nontumor lung or frozen PBMC without sorting.

The sample consisted of lung tumor tissue, taken at surgery. The chain uses TRBV12-5 and TRBJ2-3, with TRBD1 identical over 7 bases. This TCR came from a male donor with early-stage non-small cell lung cancer. The CDR3 DNA reads as TGTGCTAGTGGTCCAGGACAGGCATGGGGGGATACGCAGTATTTT. This encodes CASGPGQAWGDTQYF.